The clone carrying this T cell receptor beta chain appeared a few times. The data were taken from a study of shared clonotypes between healthy human individuals. Losses at the gene ends were 2 bases for V and 5 bases for J; bases not matched to a gene: 8. Per the germline V gene, CDR1 is GTSNPN and CDR2 is SVGIG (reference sequence). The CDR3 extends over 14 amino acids. The protocol was immunoSEQ multiplex PCR, while the TCRdb copy is restricted to in-frame clones and leaves out a portion. This sample has about 120,000 clones; around 73% occur once, and the top ten carry roughly 24%. This chain connects TRBV30 to TRBJ1-2, with 7 positions matching TRBD1. This clonotype was obtained from a woman in her 30s in good health. Material for sequencing was memory CD8+ T cells sorted from blood. Described subset: CD45RO+ cells pooled with CCR7-negative TemRA cells. The DNA of the CDR3 is TGTGCCTGGAGTTGGAAGGGGGCAGGGTATGGCTACACCTTC. Its translation: CAWSWKGAGYGYTF.